The 7 T cell receptor beta chains given below trace back to one sample, sequenced in a study of blood T cell repertoires in COVID-19. Using immunoSEQ multiplex PCR, the repertoire was profiled, and TCRdb retains in-frame clones only, with some absent. The sample includes tens of thousands of clones, 81% seen only once; the top ten take about a fifth. The sample taken for sequencing was peripheral blood. These receptors were taken from a woman older than 75 with COVID-19, enrolled during active disease.

The chain combines TRBV15 with TRBJ2-5, with 7 bases lining up with TRBD2. This CDR3 is built from 13 residues. Per germline, CDR1 LNHNV and CDR2 YYDKDF (reference sequence). V gave up 5 bases and J gave up 5 bases; unmatched junction bases: 5. CDR3 in DNA: TGTGCCACCAGCGCGGGAGAAAGGGAGACCCAGTACTTC. Amino acid sequence: CATSAGERETQYF.

The gene calls are TRBV5-1 and TRBJ2-3; 14 bases are shared with TRBD2. CDR3 size: 16 residues. V shed 0 bases, J shed 6 bases, and the junction held 3 bases outside the gene matches. CDR1 and CDR2 from the germline V gene are SGHRS and YFSETQ. DNA of the CDR3: TGCGCCAGCAGCTTGGGGGGGACTAGCGGGAGTGATACGCAGTATTTT. Its translation: CASSLGGTSGSDTQYF.

A few counts support this clone. The rearrangement uses TRBV2 and TRBJ2-7, with TRBD2 matching 7 bases. This CDR3 contains 13 residues. With V trimmed by 4 bases and J by 1 base, 1 base remained unmatched. Germline-derived CDR1 and CDR2 are SNHLY and FYNNEI. The CDR3 DNA follows: TGTGCCAGCAGTGCGGGACTATCCTACGAGCAGTACTTC. It is translated as CASSAGLSYEQYF.

As DNA, the CDR3 is TGTGCCAGCAGCTTAGGGCTAGCGGGGGAAGACGGTACGCAGTATTTT. Residues: CASSLGLAGEDGTQYF. This chain connects TRBV11-3 to TRBJ2-3; TRBD2 aligns across 10 bases. The V gene end was trimmed by 1 base and the J gene end by 8 bases; junction bases not matched to a gene: 9. This CDR3 is built from 16 residues. The germline CDR1 and CDR2 sequences are SGHNT and YENEEA.

There are many counts of this clone. J is TRBJ2-7 and V is TRBV6-5; weak D call: TRBD1 (6 bases). This CDR3 is built from 13 residues. CDR1 is MNHEY, CDR2 SVGAGI, per germline. V dropped 0 bases and J dropped 6 bases, with 9 bases sitting between them. CDR3 in DNA: TGTGCCAGCAGTTACTCGTGGACAGCCGAGCAGTACTTC. Its protein product is CASSYSWTAEQYF.

CDR3 nucleotides: TGTGCCAGCAGCTTGACTAGCTCCTACGAGCAGTACTTC. It specifies CASSLTSSYEQYF. The rearrangement uses TRBV4-2 and TRBJ2-7; TRBD2 might be the D (6 bases). The germline V gene encodes CDR1 LGHNA and CDR2 YNFKEQ. The CDR3 sequence is 13 residues long. V was cut by 5 bases and J by 0 bases, with 8 bases left in between.

The rearrangement uses TRBV21-1 and TRBJ2-5; the DNA was not compared with TRBD2, the D call given in the table. TRBV21-1 is listed as a pseudogene. The CDR3 runs to 19 residues. CDR3 residues: CASSPQPPTSGRAEETQYF. In DNA, the CDR3 is TGTGCCAGCAGCCCCCAACCCCCTACTAGCGGGAGGGCCGAGGAGACCCAGTACTTC.